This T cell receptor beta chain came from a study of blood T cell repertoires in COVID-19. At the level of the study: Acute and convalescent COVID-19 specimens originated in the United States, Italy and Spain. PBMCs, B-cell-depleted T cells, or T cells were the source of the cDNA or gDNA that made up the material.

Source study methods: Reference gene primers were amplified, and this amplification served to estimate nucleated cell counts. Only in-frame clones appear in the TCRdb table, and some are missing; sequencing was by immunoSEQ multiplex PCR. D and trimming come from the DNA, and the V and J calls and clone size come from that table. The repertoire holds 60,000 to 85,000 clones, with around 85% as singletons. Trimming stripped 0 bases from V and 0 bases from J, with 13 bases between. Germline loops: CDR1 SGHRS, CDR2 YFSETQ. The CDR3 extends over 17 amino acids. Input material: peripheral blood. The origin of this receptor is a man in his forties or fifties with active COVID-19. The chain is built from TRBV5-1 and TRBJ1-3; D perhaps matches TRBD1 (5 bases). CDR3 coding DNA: TGCGCCAGCAGCTTGGGAACGGGGGATGGCTCTGGAAACACCATATATTTT. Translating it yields CASSLGTGDGSGNTIYF.